This T cell receptor (beta chain) derives from a study of blood T cell repertoires in COVID-19. The overall study: Recovered status in Cohort 3 required two negative PCRs, clearance, or symptom resolution. Some COVID-19 samples were acute and others convalescent; all came from the United States, Italy and Spain.

Enrollees, about 18 to 89 years old, lived in approximately 25 US areas. Data came from immunoSEQ multiplex PCR; TCRdb stores just in-frame clones and leaves some out. The table has roughly 150,000 clones, around 79% seen once; the top ten hold around 19%. Germline values: CDR1 LNHDA, CDR2 SQIVND (reference sequence). This CDR3 contains 15 residues. Trimming took 4 bases from V and 2 from J, leaving 12 bases between them. The source of this sequence is a woman in her 70s in a cohort exposed to, infected with or recovered from COVID-19 (not recorded which). This chain links TRBV19 with TRBJ2-1, with D maybe TRBD1 (5 bases). Sequencing was performed on PBMCs or T cells enriched from blood (not recorded which). CDR3 amino acids: CASSTGGQPYNEQFF. The CDR3 nucleotides read TGTGCCAGTAGTACCGGCGGACAACCCTACAATGAGCAGTTCTTC.